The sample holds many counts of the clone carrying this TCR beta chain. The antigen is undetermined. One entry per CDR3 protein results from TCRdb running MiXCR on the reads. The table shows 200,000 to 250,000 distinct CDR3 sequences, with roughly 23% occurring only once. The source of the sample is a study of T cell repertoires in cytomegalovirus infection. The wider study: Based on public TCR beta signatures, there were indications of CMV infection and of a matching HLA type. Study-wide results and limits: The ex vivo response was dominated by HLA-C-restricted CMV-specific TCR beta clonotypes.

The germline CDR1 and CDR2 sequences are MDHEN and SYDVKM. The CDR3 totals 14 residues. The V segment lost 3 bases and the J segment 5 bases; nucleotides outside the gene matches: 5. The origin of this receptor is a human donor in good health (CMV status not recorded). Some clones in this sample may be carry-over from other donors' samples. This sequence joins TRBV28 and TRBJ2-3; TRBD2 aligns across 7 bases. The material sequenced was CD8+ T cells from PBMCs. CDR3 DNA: TGTGCCAGCAGTTTGATCAGCGGGGAAGATACGCAGTATTTT. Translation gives CASSLISGEDTQYF.